What follows are 13 T cell receptor beta chains derived from one specimen sequenced in a study of T cell repertoires in cytomegalovirus infection. A single record per CDR3 protein comes from TCRdb applying MiXCR to the reads. The data show roughly 180,000 distinct CDR3 sequences, 17% seen once. The sequencing input was CD8+ T cells from PBMCs. These receptors were collected from a human donor in good health (CMV status not recorded). Some clones in this sample may be carry-over from other donors' samples.

The rearrangement uses TRBV6-5 and TRBJ2-7; D call uncertain. CDR1 MNHEY and CDR2 SVGAGI come from the germline V gene. This CDR3 is built from 16 residues. Trimming removed 0 bases from V and 2 bases from J, with 14 bases in between. The CDR3 region is CASSYSRSTVPYEQYF. CDR3 DNA sequence: TGTGCCAGCAGTTACTCGAGATCCACCGTCCCCTACGAGCAGTACTTC.

This chain joins TRBV4-3 and TRBJ2-3; TRBD2 matches 8 bases. The CDR3 extends over 14 amino acids. The V and J ends lost 4 bases and 8 bases, in that order; junction bases with no gene match: 8. CDR1 and CDR2 (germline): LGHNA, YSLEER. In DNA, the CDR3 is TGCGCCAGCAGCCTCGGGGGGGCCCCAAGTACGCAGTATTTT. This sequence encodes CASSLGGAPSTQYF.

In its sample, this clonotype was seen a few times. This rearrangement joins TRBV30 to TRBJ1-4; D is possibly TRBD1 (5 bases). The germline V gene has CDR1 GTSNPN and CDR2 SVGIG (reference sequence). V lost 2 bases and J 3 bases, leaving 16 bases between the germline ends. This CDR3 has 16 residues. The CDR3 DNA reads TGTGCCTGGAGTCTCCGGGGGAGGCCCTCTAATGAAAAACTGTTTTTT. It codes for CAWSLRGRPSNEKLFF.

This clonotype was seen many times. This could be a read error, since a much larger clone is one nucleotide away. This sequence joins TRBV7-2 and TRBJ1-1, with 9 bases identical to TRBD1. Germline assignment: CDR1 SGHTA and CDR2 FQGNSA. The junction had 4 bases not matched to a gene; V was cut back by 4 bases and J by 4 bases. The CDR3 is 14 amino acids. CDR3 in amino acids: CASSSGTGSTEAFF. As DNA, the CDR3 is TGTGCCAGCAGCTCCGGGACAGGGAGCACTGAAGCTTTCTTT.

The V and J genes are TRBV28 and TRBJ2-3; D possibly uses TRBD1 or TRBD2 (6 bases each). Deletions cut 4 bases from V and 6 bases from J, with 14 bases between. This CDR3 is built from 14 residues. Germline CDR1 is MDHEN and CDR2 is SYDVKM. The CDR3 nucleotides are TGTGCCAGCAGTTATCTCGGGGGCTTGGATACGCAGTATTTT. The encoded protein is CASSYLGGLDTQYF.

The V gene is TRBV7-6, the J gene TRBJ1-4; D might be TRBD1 (6 bases). Trimming cost V 2 bases and J 8 bases, with 24 bases left between them. CDR1 and CDR2 from the germline V gene are SGHVS and FNYEAQ. CDR3 length: 18 residues. As DNA, the CDR3 is TGTGCCAGCAGCTTATTGGGGGGGCCGGGTCGTCGGAAGGAAAAACTGTTTTTT. Amino acids: CASSLLGGPGRRKEKLFF.

The CDR3 bases are TGTGCCAGCCTCTCCCTGCCGGGGGGCAATACTCAGTACTTC. It specifies CASLSLPGGNTQYF. This chain uses TRBV6-2 or TRBV6-3 with TRBJ2-4, with D possibly TRBD2 on 7 matching bases. The germline gives CDR1 MNHEY, CDR2 SVGEGT. The V end was cut by 8 bases, the J end by 12 bases, with 23 bases between. The length of the CDR3 is 14 residues.

The genes are TRBV28 and TRBJ2-3, with D possibly TRBD2 on 5 matching bases. Trimming cost V 5 bases and J 2 bases, with 41 bases left between them. This CDR3 contains 24 residues. Germline V gene lookup returns CDR1 MDHEN and CDR2 SYDVKM. The CDR3 protein is CASSTNRDPVTPEANLDDTDTQYF. CDR3 sequence (DNA): TGTGCCAGCAGTACTAACCGGGATCCCGTAACACCAGAAGCCAACCTCGACGACACAGATACGCAGTATTTT.

The sample holds many counts of this clonotype. The chain carries TRBV12-3 or TRBV12-4 and TRBJ1-5; D is perhaps TRBD1 (5 bases). The CDR3 consists of 14 residues. V was trimmed by 6 bases and J by 6 bases, leaving 15 bases between them. CDR3 in DNA: TGTGCCAGCAGCCCCCCGGGGGAGGTTCAGCCCCAGCATTTT. It encodes CASSPPGEVQPQHF.

This clonotype came up many times. This chain joins TRBV12-3 or TRBV12-4 and TRBJ2-7; 10 bases agree with TRBD1. Trimming at V came to 6 bases and at J to 1 base, leaving 6 bases not matched to a gene. This CDR3 has 15 residues. CDR3 in amino acids: CASRAGTGASYEQYF. Here the CDR3 DNA reads TGTGCCAGCAGAGCCGGGACAGGGGCTTCCTACGAGCAGTACTTC.

There are a few counts of this clonotype. This rearrangement joins TRBV7-7 to TRBJ2-1; D gene unclear. This CDR3 is 13 amino acids long. In germline, CDR1 is SSHAT, CDR2 FNYEAQ (reference sequence). The V and J ends lost 2 bases and 8 bases respectively, with 10 bases between them. The CDR3 DNA follows: TGTGCCAGCAGCTTACGTTGGGGTCATGAGCAGTTCTTC. Encoded protein: CASSLRWGHEQFF.

The J gene is TRBJ1-1, the V gene TRBV7-9, with 10 bases identical to TRBD1. Germline-derived CDR1 and CDR2 are SEHNR and FQNEAQ (reference sequence). Unmatched junction bases numbered 7, after V lost 5 bases and J lost 7 bases. The CDR3 spans 14 residues. This chain's CDR3 is CASSTRQGAVEAFF. The CDR3, as DNA: TGTGCCAGCAGCACTCGACAGGGGGCAGTTGAAGCTTTCTTT.

Comment on this clonotype: A junction end diverges from the germline sequence, so it may reflect a read error. This chain links TRBV12-3 or TRBV12-4 with TRBJ2-1, with 9 bases matching TRBD1. The CDR3 consists of 15 residues. The CDR3 sequence: CAISTTGGKSNEQFF. DNA for the CDR3: TGTGCCATCAGTACTACAGGGGGCAAAAGCAATGAGCAGTTCTTC.